This T cell receptor (beta chain) was retrieved from a study of T cell repertoires in cytomegalovirus infection. In the study overall: Peptides in the study included HLA-C-restricted and HLA-B-restricted CMV epitopes. TCR beta signatures that were public indicated CMV infection and matching HLA type. Whole-study results and caveats: HLA-C-restricted CMV-specific TCR beta clonotypes prevailed in the ex vivo response. Summed public TCR beta family frequency identified CMV carriers bearing the relevant HLA.

TCRdb ran MiXCR on the reads and lists one entry per CDR3 protein. This sample carries around 25,000 distinct CDR3 sequences, approximately 22% of them seen once, and the ten largest clones take about 89%. In germline, CDR1 is LGHDT, CDR2 YNNKEL (reference sequence). The V gene lost 4 bases and the J gene lost 4 bases, with 19 bases spanning the gap. CDR3 size: 16 residues. As for this clonotype: Its target is not known.

The chain is built from TRBV3-1 and TRBJ1-2; D is unclear. Material: CD8+ T cells from cultured PBMCs, obtained from culture after CMV antigen stimulation. The receptor was isolated from a human donor in good health (CMV status not recorded). Some clones in this sample may be carry-over from other donors' samples. The CDR3 bases are TGTGCCAGCAGCCCTCGTTCGGCGGTGACTAGCTATGGCTACACCTTC. Amino acids: CASSPRSAVTSYGYTF. Combining the CDR3 with reference TRBV3-1 and TRBJ1-2 gives the whole variable domain DTAVSQTPKYLVTQMGNDKSIKCEQNLGHDTMYWYKQDSKKFLKIMFSYNNKELIINETVPNRFSPKSPDKAHLNLHINSLELGDSAVYFCASSPRSAVTSYGYTFGSGTRLTVV.